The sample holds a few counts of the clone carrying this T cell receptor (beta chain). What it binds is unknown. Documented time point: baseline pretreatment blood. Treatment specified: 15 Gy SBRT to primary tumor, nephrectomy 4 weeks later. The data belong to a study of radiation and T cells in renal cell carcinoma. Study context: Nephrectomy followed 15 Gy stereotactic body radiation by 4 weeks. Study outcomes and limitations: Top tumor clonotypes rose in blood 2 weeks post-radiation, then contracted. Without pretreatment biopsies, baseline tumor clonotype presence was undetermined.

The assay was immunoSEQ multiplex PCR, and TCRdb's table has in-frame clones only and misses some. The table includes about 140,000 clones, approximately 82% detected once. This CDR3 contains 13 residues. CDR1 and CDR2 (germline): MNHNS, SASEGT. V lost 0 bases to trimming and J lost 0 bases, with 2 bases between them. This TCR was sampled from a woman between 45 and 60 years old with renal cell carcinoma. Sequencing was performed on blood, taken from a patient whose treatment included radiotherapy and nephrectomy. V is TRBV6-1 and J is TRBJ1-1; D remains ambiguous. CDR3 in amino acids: CASSEAVNTEAFF. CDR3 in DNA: TGTGCCAGCAGTGAAGCGGTGAACACTGAAGCTTTCTTT.